The next 2 T cell receptor beta chains were all read from a single sample in a study of shared clonotypes between healthy human individuals. TCRdb's copy holds only in-frame clones and misses some; the assay was immunoSEQ multiplex PCR. The table records some 2,500,000 clones, 90% to 95% of them present only once. Sequencing was done on a sample of naive CD4+ T cells from PBMCs. Subset here: CD45RA+ positively selected. The origin of the receptors is a man younger than 35 in good health. Some clones in this sample may be carry-over from other donors' samples.

This rearrangement joins TRBV9 to TRBJ2-1; D is tentatively TRBD1 or TRBD2 (6 bases each). This CDR3 is 15 amino acids long. V was cut by 0 bases and J by 3 bases, with 10 bases left in between. Germline-derived CDR1 and CDR2 are SGDLS and YYNGEE. Written as DNA, the CDR3 is TGTGCCAGCAGCGTAGGTGGGGGGCACTACAATGAGCAGTTCTTC. The encoded protein is CASSVGGGHYNEQFF.

The chain carries TRBV18 and TRBJ2-1, with TRBD1 matching 10 bases. Germline V CDR1 and CDR2: KGHSH, LQKENI. The length of the CDR3 is 15 residues. Unmatched junction bases numbered 6, after V lost 3 bases and J lost 7 bases. CDR3 DNA sequence: TGTGCCAGCTCACCCGTGGACAGGGGGGGGAATGAGCAGTTCTTC. Amino acids: CASSPVDRGGNEQFF.